This T cell receptor beta chain originates from a study of blood T cell repertoires in COVID-19. Germline V gene sequence: CDR1 SGHTA, CDR2 FQGNSA. The trim removed 3 bases at V and 2 bases at J, leaving 7 bases unmatched. The CDR3 has 16 residues. Assay: immunoSEQ multiplex PCR; the TCRdb copy retains only in-frame clones and omits some. The table lists around 130,000 clones, approximately 87% of them singletons. This chain links TRBV7-2 with TRBJ2-3; 8 bases are a match to TRBD2. The sample consisted of peripheral blood. The clonotype originates from a woman aged 45-60 years with acute or convalescent COVID-19. The CDR3 region has the DNA TGTGCCAGCAGCTTGCTCCTAGCGGGTCTCACAGATACGCAGTATTTT. It yields the protein CASSLLLAGLTDTQYF.